This T cell receptor (beta chain) was obtained from a study of blood T cell repertoires in COVID-19. The CDR3 length is 13 residues. CDR1 SGHTA and CDR2 FQGNSA come from the germline V gene. Trimming removed 5 bases at V and 7 bases at J, with 12 bases between. In the original processing: Estimation of nucleated cell counts was performed using reference gene primer amplification. TCRdb's table, derived via immunoSEQ multiplex PCR, lists solely in-frame clones and lacks some. The V and J calls and clone size are taken from that table; D and trimming were inferred from the DNA. The sample carries a few hundred thousand clones, around 85% recorded once. Cohorts were determined from participant-reported clinical history.

The receptor's source is a woman aged 25-40 years who had recovered from COVID-19. This rearrangement joins TRBV7-2 to TRBJ2-1, with D possibly TRBD2 on 6 matching bases. Sequencing was carried out using PBMCs or T cells enriched from blood (not recorded which). CDR3 nucleotide sequence: TGTGCCAGCAGCCCCGGGGGAACGAATGAGCAGTTCTTC. Residues: CASSPGGTNEQFF.